The clone carrying this TCR beta chain occurred a few times. Genomic DNA, serving as template, underwent TCR beta VDJ and CDR3 profiling. One entry per CDR3 protein results from TCRdb running MiXCR on the reads. The table records around 200,000 distinct CDR3 sequences, under 50% of them present only once. The data originate from a study of CD8+CD57+ T cells in acquired aplastic anemia. Trimming shortened V by 1 base and J by 5 bases, and 20 bases separated the two germline ends. The germline V gene encodes CDR1 MGHRA and CDR2 YSYEKL. The CDR3 is 17 residues long. Individuals selected for sequencing had exhibited CD8+CD57+ cell expansion on flow cytometry.

The J gene is TRBJ2-5, the V gene TRBV4-1; D might be TRBD1 or TRBD2, each matching 7 bases. The TCR sequence derives from a human donor with aplastic anemia. Material: sorted CD4+, CD8+, or CD8+CD57+ T cells (not recorded which) from PBMCs. In DNA, the CDR3 is TGCGCCAGCAGCCAAGCTCGCAACACAGGGGAGGGGGAGACCCAGTACTTC. The encoded protein is CASSQARNTGEGETQYF.